Following are 29 T cell receptor beta chains from one sample sequenced in a study of T cell responses to AZD1222 COVID-19 vaccine. The table came from immunoSEQ multiplex PCR; TCRdb's copy has only in-frame clones and leaves some out. The data show 100,000 to 150,000 clones, with around 90% seen just once and roughly 1.6% held by the top ten. This specimen consisted of peripheral blood, obtained on day 0 of AZD1222 vaccination. The receptors here all came from an adult in good health.

The chain has TRBV7-3 and TRBJ2-1; TRBD2 agrees at 11 bases. Trimming removed 2 bases from V and 0 bases from J; junction bases left unmatched: 18. CDR1 is SGHTA and CDR2 is FQGTGA in the germline V gene. The length of the CDR3 is 22 residues. CDR3 in amino acids: CASSLFSLRGSGRGYSYNEQFF. The CDR3 DNA is TGTGCCAGCAGCTTATTTTCCCTTCGTGGTAGCGGGAGGGGGTACTCCTACAATGAGCAGTTCTTC.

V usage is TRBV4-3 and J usage is TRBJ2-5, with TRBD1 identical over 8 bases. J was trimmed by 4 bases and V by 0 bases; bases with no gene match: 4. The CDR3 is made up of 15 amino acids. Germline-derived CDR1 and CDR2 are LGHNA and YSLEER. CDR3 in DNA: TGCGCCAGCAGCCAAGAGGACAGGGTAGGAGAGACCCAGTACTTC. This translates into CASSQEDRVGETQYF.

V usage is TRBV11-1 and J usage is TRBJ2-1; 13 bases are shared with TRBD2. Germline V CDR1 and CDR2: SGHAT, FQDESV (reference sequence). After removal of 5 bases from V and 5 bases from J, the junction contained 3 bases not matched to a gene. The CDR3 contains 15 residues. The CDR3 DNA reads TGTGCCAGCAGCCGCGGGACTAGCGGGAACAATGAGCAGTTCTTC. It translates to CASSRGTSGNNEQFF.

The CDR3 loop reads CASTLGTGGNTIYF. The CDR3, as DNA: TGTGCCAGCACTCTTGGGACAGGAGGAAACACCATATATTTT. The chain combines TRBV6-5 with TRBJ1-3; 8 bases map to TRBD1. CDR3 length equals 14 residues. From germline, CDR1 is MNHEY and CDR2 SVGAGI. After removal of 7 bases from V and 4 bases from J, the junction contained 6 bases not matched to a gene.

The V gene is TRBV10-3, the J gene TRBJ2-5; no clear D gene. V was pared by 6 bases and J by 0 bases, with 5 bases between. The germline V gene has CDR1 ENHRY and CDR2 SYGVKD. The CDR3 has 12 residues. As DNA, the CDR3 is TGTGCCATCAGCGCCTACCAAGAGACCCAGTACTTC. Translation gives CAISAYQETQYF.

This clone came up once. The V gene is TRBV19, the J gene TRBJ2-3; TRBD1 matches 7 bases. The germline V gene has CDR1 LNHDA and CDR2 SQIVND (reference sequence). V was pared by 5 bases and J by 1 base, with 21 bases of the junction left unmatched. CDR3 length: 20 residues. The CDR3 loop is CASSLPDHRTGQDGTDTQYF. Written as DNA, the CDR3 is TGTGCCAGTAGTCTACCCGATCACCGAACTGGACAGGACGGCACAGATACGCAGTATTTT.

The chain carries TRBV5-5 and TRBJ2-1; no reliable D call. The CDR3 consists of 16 residues. Germline CDR1 SGHKS, CDR2 YYEKEE (reference sequence). Trimming left V 3 bases short and J 8 bases short, with 21 bases between. The CDR3 DNA is TGTGCCAGCAGCTATGGTCCCGATCTACGAGTTTATGAGCAGTTCTTC. Protein product: CASSYGPDLRVYEQFF.

This clone appeared once. This chain's CDR3 is CASSPADGAGGYEQYF. The DNA of the CDR3 is TGTGCCAGCAGCCCAGCAGACGGAGCGGGAGGCTACGAGCAGTACTTC. The J gene is TRBJ2-7, the V gene TRBV11-3, with 9 bases lining up with TRBD2. V lost 5 bases, J lost 3 bases, and 11 bases stayed unmatched. The CDR3 is 16 residues long. Per the germline V gene, CDR1 is SGHNT and CDR2 is YENEEA.

This chain uses TRBV6-2 or TRBV6-3 with TRBJ2-3; D tentatively fits TRBD1 or TRBD2 (5 bases each). Germline assignment: CDR1 MNHEY and CDR2 SVGEGT. The V end was cut by 2 bases, the J end by 0 bases, with 9 bases between. CDR3 length equals 15 residues. The CDR3 sequence: CASSYGGYSTDTQYF. The CDR3 DNA reads TGTGCCAGCAGTTACGGGGGTTATAGCACAGATACGCAGTATTTT.

The V and J genes are TRBV6-2 or TRBV6-3 and TRBJ2-7; 8 bases line up with TRBD1. Trimming cost V 6 bases and J 0 bases; bases outside gene matches: 7. Germline-derived CDR1 and CDR2 are MNHEY and SVGEGT. The CDR3 totals 15 residues. CDR3 bases: TGTGCCAGCAGCTGGAGGACAGGGAGCTCCTACGAGCAGTACTTC. This translates into CASSWRTGSSYEQYF.

The chain recombines TRBV18 with TRBJ1-4; unclear D gene. Germline values: CDR1 KGHSH, CDR2 LQKENI. Between the trimmed V and J ends, which lost 4 bases and 4 bases, there was a span of 16 bases. This CDR3 region has 16 residues. DNA for the CDR3: TGTGCCAGCTCACAGAGCCTGACGGAGGGTAATGAAAAACTGTTTTTT. Its protein product is CASSQSLTEGNEKLFF.

The chain employs TRBV28 and TRBJ1-4; D uncertain. The CDR3 loop spans 17 amino acids. The V gene lost 5 bases and the J gene lost 0 bases, with 16 bases spanning the gap. Germline V gene data show CDR1 as MDHEN and CDR2 as SYDVKM. The CDR3 bases are TGTGCCAGCAGTCTTAGGCCGGAGCGGACAACTAATGAAAAACTGTTTTTT. This gives the protein CASSLRPERTTNEKLFF.

The gene calls are TRBV11-2 and TRBJ2-5, with 7 nucleotides matching TRBD2. Germline V gives CDR1 SGHAT, CDR2 FQNNGV. J gave up 5 bases and V 5 bases, and 11 bases lay outside the gene matches. The CDR3 loop spans 15 amino acids. The CDR3: CASSRQLAHQETQYF. The CDR3 coding sequence is TGTGCCAGCAGCCGCCAACTAGCGCATCAGGAGACCCAGTACTTC.

The V and J genes are TRBV7-9 and TRBJ2-1; no reliable D call. From germline, CDR1 is SEHNR and CDR2 FQNEAQ (reference sequence). The CDR3 length is 11 residues. Trimming shortened V by 5 bases and J by 11 bases, and 10 bases separated the two germline ends. DNA for the CDR3: TGTGCCAGCAGCACGAGCCATCAGCAGTTCTTC. It specifies CASSTSHQQFF.

The J gene is TRBJ2-1, the V gene TRBV5-6; TRBD1 aligns across 9 bases. The V gene's germline CDR1 is SGHDT and CDR2 YYEEEE. The CDR3 has 14 amino acids. The V and J ends lost 4 bases and 8 bases, in that order; junction bases with no gene match: 7. The CDR3 DNA reads as TGTGCCAGCAGCCCATTGGACAGGGGACATGAGCAGTTCTTC. Protein sequence: CASSPLDRGHEQFF.

This clone appeared once. In nucleotides, the CDR3 is TGTGCCAGCCGGGAGGGTAGCTCTGGAAACACCATATATTTT. It yields the protein CASREGSSGNTIYF. The chain has TRBV6-5 and TRBJ1-3, with D hard to call. Trimming removed 8 bases at V and 0 bases at J, with 11 bases between. Germline V gives CDR1 MNHEY, CDR2 SVGAGI. The CDR3 is 14 amino acids.

This clone was picked up one time. The chain carries TRBV2 and TRBJ1-2; 8 nucleotides agree with TRBD1. The germline gives CDR1 SNHLY, CDR2 FYNNEI. The CDR3 contains 13 residues. After removal of 4 bases from V and 8 bases from J, the junction contained 6 bases not matched to a gene. In DNA form, the CDR3 reads TGTGCCAGCAGTGGACAGGGGACGGGAGGCTACACCTTC. This codes for CASSGQGTGGYTF. Looking up the rest from reference TRBV2 and TRBJ1-2 gives the full variable domain: EPEVTQTPSHQVTQMGQEVILRCVPISNHLYFYWYRQILGQKVEFLVSFYNNEISEKSEIFDDQFSVERPDGSNFTLKIRSTKLEDSAMYFCASSGQGTGGYTFGSGTRLTVV.

The CDR3 DNA reads TGTGCCAGCAGCGCTGGGGACAGGGTTGGATCACCCCTCCACTTT. Residues: CASSAGDRVGSPLHF. The rearrangement uses TRBV9 and TRBJ1-6; 9 bases agree with TRBD1. Germline CDR1 is SGDLS and CDR2 is YYNGEE. J lost 10 bases, V lost 3 bases, and 8 bases had no gene match. This CDR3 has 15 residues.

This clone showed up just a few times. This sequence joins TRBV28 and TRBJ2-7; D might be TRBD1 (5 bases). The V gene's germline CDR1 is MDHEN and CDR2 SYDVKM. This CDR3 has 12 amino acids. V was trimmed by 5 bases and J by 3 bases, leaving 8 bases between them. The CDR3 DNA is TGTGCCAGCAGTAGGGGATTCTACGAGCAGTACTTC. Translation gives CASSRGFYEQYF.

The gene calls are TRBV7-9 and TRBJ2-7; tentatively, D is TRBD1 or TRBD2 (5 bases each). The V and J ends lost 1 base and 2 bases respectively, with 9 bases between them. Germline CDR1 is SEHNR and CDR2 is FQNEAQ (reference sequence). The CDR3 loop spans 14 amino acids. The DNA for the CDR3 is TGTGCCAGCAGCTTAGTCAGGGAGCCCTACGAGCAGTACTTC. It specifies CASSLVREPYEQYF.

The chain couples TRBV9 to TRBJ1-4, with D possibly matching TRBD1 (5 bases). Trimming cost V 3 bases and J 4 bases, with 7 bases left between them. From germline, CDR1 is SGDLS and CDR2 YYNGEE. This CDR3 has 13 residues. The CDR3: CASSGTSNEKLFF. CDR3 nucleotide sequence: TGTGCCAGCAGCGGGACAAGTAATGAAAAACTGTTTTTT.

The chain combines TRBV6-5 with TRBJ1-4; TRBD1 matches 7 bases. The CDR3 sequence is 14 residues long. Losses at the gene ends were 5 bases for V and 6 bases for J; bases not matched to a gene: 6. The germline V gene encodes CDR1 MNHEY and CDR2 SVGAGI. This CDR3 reads CASSRQGEDEKLFF. CDR3 in DNA: TGTGCCAGCAGTCGACAGGGTGAGGATGAAAAACTGTTTTTT.

This chain links TRBV6-5 with TRBJ2-7; 9 bases align to TRBD2. The CDR3 is 15 residues long. The junction had 8 bases not matched to a gene; V was cut back by 6 bases and J by 2 bases. CDR1 is MNHEY, CDR2 SVGAGI, per germline. CDR3 in amino acids: CASRRGPSGTYEQYF. For the CDR3, the DNA is TGTGCCAGCAGAAGGGGGCCTAGCGGGACCTACGAGCAGTACTTC.

The chain employs TRBV5-1 and TRBJ2-1; D unresolved. This CDR3 region has 16 residues. V dropped 0 bases and J dropped 3 bases, with 13 bases sitting between them. Per germline, CDR1 SGHRS and CDR2 YFSETQ. The CDR3: CASSLDVSRYYNEQFF. The DNA of the CDR3 is TGCGCCAGCAGCTTGGATGTTTCGCGGTACTACAATGAGCAGTTCTTC.

The sample holds one count of this clone. The identical CDR3 is also encoded by other nucleotide sequences in the sample. The CDR3 nucleotides are TGTGCCAGTAGTATAGGGCTTAATTCACCCCTCCACTTT. It specifies CASSIGLNSPLHF. V usage is TRBV19 and J usage is TRBJ1-6; the D is unclear. The CDR3 runs to 13 residues. The V end was cut by 1 base, the J end by 6 bases, with 4 bases between. CDR1 is LNHDA, CDR2 SQIVND, per germline (reference sequence).

V is TRBV19 and J is TRBJ2-3, with D possibly TRBD1 on 5 matching bases. V lost 5 bases, J lost 4 bases, and 16 bases lay in between. This CDR3 comprises 15 residues. Germline V gene data show CDR1 as LNHDA and CDR2 as SQIVND (reference sequence). The CDR3 DNA is TGTGCCAGTAGTTCTAACCCGACAGAGGCAGATACGCAGTATTTT. Residues: CASSSNPTEADTQYF.

This chain connects TRBV4-1 to TRBJ1-2; 8 bases align to TRBD1. Germline V gives CDR1 MGHRA, CDR2 YSYEKL. V lost 0 bases to trimming and J lost 7 bases; unmatched junction nucleotides: 22. The CDR3 has 20 residues. This chain's CDR3 is CASSQETRRDRRRPMAGYTF. CDR3 DNA: TGCGCCAGCAGCCAAGAAACCCGCCGGGACAGGCGCCGCCCCATGGCTGGCTACACCTTC.

V is TRBV2 and J is TRBJ2-3, with no clear D. Germline V gene data show CDR1 as SNHLY and CDR2 as FYNNEI. The CDR3 is 14 amino acids. V lost 8 bases to trimming and J lost 2 bases, with 14 bases between them. CDR3 coding DNA: TGTGCCAGCTCATCGATATCTCCCACAGATACGCAGTATTTT. It codes for CASSSISPTDTQYF.

This chain connects TRBV2 to TRBJ1-1; D gene uncertain. Trimming removed 6 bases from V and 1 base from J, with 12 bases in between. The CDR3 runs 14 residues. CDR1 SNHLY and CDR2 FYNNEI come from the germline V gene. Written as DNA, the CDR3 is TGTGCCAGCAGGGGTGGAATACAGAACACTGAAGCTTTCTTT. Translation: CASRGGIQNTEAFF.